This record covers a single T cell receptor beta chain. TCRdb independently ran MiXCR on the 5' RACE reads; one entry per CDR3 protein. The sample yields 350,000 to 500,000 distinct CDR3 sequences, about a fifth seen once. This sample is drawn from a study of identical twins. Germline V gene sequence: CDR1 MNHEY, CDR2 SVGAGI. The CDR3 runs 19 residues. V was clipped by 2 bases and J by 5 bases; unmatched bases: 19. The J gene is TRBJ2-5, the V gene TRBV6-5, with 8 bases that match TRBD2. The sequence derives from a man between 50 and 59 years old in good health. The material sequenced was naive T cells sorted from blood. The CDR3 DNA reads TGTGCCAGCAGTTACGTCTCTCCAGCGGGGGTACGGTGGGGTGAGACCCAGTACTTC. Encoded protein: CASSYVSPAGVRWGETQYF.